The entry below gives a single T cell receptor beta chain sequence along with its context. Its matching antigen is unknown. V was trimmed by 0 bases and J by 3 bases, leaving 15 bases between them. This CDR3 contains 17 residues. CDR1 MGHRA and CDR2 YSYEKL come from the germline V gene. The data belong to a study of T cell repertoires in cytomegalovirus infection. Background on the study: CMV infection plus the matching HLA type was flagged by public TCR beta signatures.

Study-level findings and limits: Adding up the frequency of public TCR beta families identified people who carried CMV plus the relevant HLA. Clonotype analysis showed dominance of the ex vivo response by HLA-C-restricted CMV-specific TCR beta clonotypes.

TCRdb called the reads again in MiXCR, with one record for every CDR3 protein. The data show some 97,000 distinct CDR3 sequences, with 20% to 30% seen just once and about two fifths held by the top ten. The rearrangement uses TRBV4-1 and TRBJ2-1, with D perhaps matching TRBD1 (6 bases). This TCR derives from a human donor in good health (CMV status not recorded). Some clones in this sample may be carry-over from other donors' samples. Input material: CD8+ T cells from PBMCs. The CDR3 DNA reads TGCGCCAGCAGCCAAGATGACCTCGGGACACTCTACAATGAGCAGTTCTTC. Amino acids: CASSQDDLGTLYNEQFF.